This T cell receptor (beta chain) is from a study of identical twins. Study conclusions and caveats: Where beta out-of-frame sequences were concerned, excess twin sharing was weaker.

There are a few counts of this clonotype. Its antigen is undetermined. cDNA molecules carried unique molecular identifiers, and template switching added a universal primer site. TCRdb reprocessed the 5' RACE reads via MiXCR and lists one record per CDR3 protein. The sample consists of around 100,000 distinct CDR3 sequences, 5.5% to 7% of them appearing once. CDR1 and CDR2 (germline): SGHDN, FVKESK. Trimming removed 4 bases from V and 8 bases from J; junction bases left unmatched: 10. The CDR3 is 15 amino acids. The chain employs TRBV14 and TRBJ1-4; 7 nucleotides agree with TRBD1. The receptor's source is a woman aged 50 to 65 in good health. The sequencing sample was made of memory T cells sorted from blood. CDR3 in amino acids: CASSLKQGSGEKLFF. CDR3 DNA: TGTGCCAGCAGCCTTAAACAGGGGTCAGGAGAAAAACTGTTTTTT.